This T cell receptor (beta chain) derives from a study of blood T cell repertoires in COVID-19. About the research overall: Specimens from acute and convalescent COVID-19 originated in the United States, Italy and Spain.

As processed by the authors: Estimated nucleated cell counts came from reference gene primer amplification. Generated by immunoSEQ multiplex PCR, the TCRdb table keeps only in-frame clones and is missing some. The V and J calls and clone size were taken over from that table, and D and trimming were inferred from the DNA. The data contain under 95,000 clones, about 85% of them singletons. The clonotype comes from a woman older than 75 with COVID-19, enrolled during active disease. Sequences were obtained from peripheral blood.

The CDR3 sequence: CASNRGTSGANTGELFF. The CDR3 DNA sequence: TGTGCCAGTAACCGCGGGACTAGCGGAGCGAACACCGGGGAGCTGTTTTTT. The chain links TRBV19 to TRBJ2-2; 11 bases are shared with TRBD2. J was trimmed by 0 bases and V by 7 bases; bases with no gene match: 7. The CDR3 has 17 amino acids. Germline assignment: CDR1 LNHDA and CDR2 SQIVND (reference sequence).